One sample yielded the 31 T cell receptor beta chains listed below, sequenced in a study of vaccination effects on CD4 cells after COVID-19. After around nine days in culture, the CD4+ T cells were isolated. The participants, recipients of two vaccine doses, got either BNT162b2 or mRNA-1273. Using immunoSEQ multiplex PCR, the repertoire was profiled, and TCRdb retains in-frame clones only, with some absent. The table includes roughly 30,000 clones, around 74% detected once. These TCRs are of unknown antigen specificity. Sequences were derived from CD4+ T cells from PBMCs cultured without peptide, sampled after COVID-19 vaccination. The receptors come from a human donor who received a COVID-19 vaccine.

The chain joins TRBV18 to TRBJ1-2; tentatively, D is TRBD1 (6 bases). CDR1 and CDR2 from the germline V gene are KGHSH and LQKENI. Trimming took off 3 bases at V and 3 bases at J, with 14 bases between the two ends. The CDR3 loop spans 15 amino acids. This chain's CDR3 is CASSPLLQGDYGYTF. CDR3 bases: TGTGCCAGCTCACCTCTGCTACAGGGAGACTATGGCTACACCTTC.

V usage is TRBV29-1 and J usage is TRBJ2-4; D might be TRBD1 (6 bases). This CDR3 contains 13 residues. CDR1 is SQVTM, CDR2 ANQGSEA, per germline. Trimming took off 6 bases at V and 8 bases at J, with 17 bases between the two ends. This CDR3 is CSVEDDRMDIQYF. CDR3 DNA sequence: TGCAGCGTCGAGGACGACAGGATGGACATTCAGTACTTC.

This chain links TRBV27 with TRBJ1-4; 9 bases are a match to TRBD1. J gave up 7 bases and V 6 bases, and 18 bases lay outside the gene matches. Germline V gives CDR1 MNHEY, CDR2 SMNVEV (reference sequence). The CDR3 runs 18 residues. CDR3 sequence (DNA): TGTGCCAGCAGCCCCTGGGGACAGGGAGGCGTAACGCGTGAAAAACTGTTTTTT. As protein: CASSPWGQGGVTREKLFF.

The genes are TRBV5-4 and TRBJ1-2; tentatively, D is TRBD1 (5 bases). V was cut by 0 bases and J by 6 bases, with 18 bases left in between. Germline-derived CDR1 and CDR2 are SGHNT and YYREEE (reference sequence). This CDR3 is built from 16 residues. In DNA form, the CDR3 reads TGTGCCAGCAGCTTGGGGGGAGGGCAGGGCGAGCATGGCTACACCTTC. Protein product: CASSLGGGQGEHGYTF.

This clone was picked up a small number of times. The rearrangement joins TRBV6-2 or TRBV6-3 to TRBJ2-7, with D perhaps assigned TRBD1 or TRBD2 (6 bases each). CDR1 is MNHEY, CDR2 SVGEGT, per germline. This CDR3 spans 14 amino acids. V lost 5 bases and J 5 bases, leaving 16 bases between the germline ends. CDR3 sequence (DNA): TGTGCCAGCAGTACCGGAGGGGGGCAGCACGAGCAGTACTTC. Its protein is CASSTGGGQHEQYF.

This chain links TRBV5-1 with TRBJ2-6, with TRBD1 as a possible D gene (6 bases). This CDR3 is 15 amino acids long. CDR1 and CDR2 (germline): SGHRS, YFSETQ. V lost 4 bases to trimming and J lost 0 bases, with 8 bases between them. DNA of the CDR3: TGCGCCAGCAGCGTGGGGGCCTCTGGGGCCAACGTCCTGACTTTC. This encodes CASSVGASGANVLTF.

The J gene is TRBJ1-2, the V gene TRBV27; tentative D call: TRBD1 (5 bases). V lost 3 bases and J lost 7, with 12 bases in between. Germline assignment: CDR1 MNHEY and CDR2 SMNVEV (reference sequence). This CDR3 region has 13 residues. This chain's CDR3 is CASSFPGGTGYTF. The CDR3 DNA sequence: TGTGCCAGCAGTTTCCCCGGGGGGACTGGCTACACCTTC.

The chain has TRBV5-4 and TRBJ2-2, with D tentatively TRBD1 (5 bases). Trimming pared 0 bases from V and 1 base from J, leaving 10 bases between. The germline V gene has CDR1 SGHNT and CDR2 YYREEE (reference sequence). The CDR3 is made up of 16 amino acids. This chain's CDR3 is CASSLADQGNTGELFF. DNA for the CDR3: TGTGCCAGCAGCTTGGCCGATCAGGGGAACACCGGGGAGCTGTTTTTT. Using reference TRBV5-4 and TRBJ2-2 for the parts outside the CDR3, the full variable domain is ETGVTQSPTHLIKTRGQQVTLRCSSQSGHNTVSWYQQALGQGPQFIFQYYREEENGRGNFPPRFSGLQFPNYSSELNVNALELDDSALYLCASSLADQGNTGELFFGEGSRLTVL.

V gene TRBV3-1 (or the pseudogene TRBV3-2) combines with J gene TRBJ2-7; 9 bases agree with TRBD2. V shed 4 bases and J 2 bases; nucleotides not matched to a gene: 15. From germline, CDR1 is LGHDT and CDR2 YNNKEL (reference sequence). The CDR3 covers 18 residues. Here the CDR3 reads CASSRGSGSGASPYEQYF. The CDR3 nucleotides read TGTGCCAGCAGCCGAGGTAGCGGGAGTGGAGCGTCCCCCTACGAGCAGTACTTC.

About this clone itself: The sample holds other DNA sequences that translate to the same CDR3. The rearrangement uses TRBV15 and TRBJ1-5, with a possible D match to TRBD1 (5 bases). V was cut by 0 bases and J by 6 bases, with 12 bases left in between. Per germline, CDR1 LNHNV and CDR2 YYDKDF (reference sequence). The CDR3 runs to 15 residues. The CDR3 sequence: CATSRDPGIGQPQHF. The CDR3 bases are TGTGCCACCAGCAGAGATCCAGGGATTGGTCAGCCCCAGCATTTT.

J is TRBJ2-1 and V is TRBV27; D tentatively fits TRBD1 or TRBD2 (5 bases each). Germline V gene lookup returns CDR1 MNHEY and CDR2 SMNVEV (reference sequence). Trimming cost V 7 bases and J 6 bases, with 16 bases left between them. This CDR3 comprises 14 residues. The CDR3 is CASNRDVTANEQFF. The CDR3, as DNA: TGTGCCAGCAACCGGGACGTTACGGCCAATGAGCAGTTCTTC.

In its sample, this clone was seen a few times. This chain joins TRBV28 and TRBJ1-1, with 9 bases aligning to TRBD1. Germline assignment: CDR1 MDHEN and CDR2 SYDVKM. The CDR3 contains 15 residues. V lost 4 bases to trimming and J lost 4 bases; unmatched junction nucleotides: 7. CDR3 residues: CASSSGQGSFTEAFF. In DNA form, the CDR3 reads TGTGCCAGCAGTTCTGGACAGGGGAGTTTCACTGAAGCTTTCTTT.

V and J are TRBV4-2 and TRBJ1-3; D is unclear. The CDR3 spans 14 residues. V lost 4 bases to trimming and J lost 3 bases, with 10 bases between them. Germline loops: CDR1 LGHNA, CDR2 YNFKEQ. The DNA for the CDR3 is TGTGCCAGCAGCCCCCAGGTGTTTGGAAACACCATATATTTT. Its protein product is CASSPQVFGNTIYF.

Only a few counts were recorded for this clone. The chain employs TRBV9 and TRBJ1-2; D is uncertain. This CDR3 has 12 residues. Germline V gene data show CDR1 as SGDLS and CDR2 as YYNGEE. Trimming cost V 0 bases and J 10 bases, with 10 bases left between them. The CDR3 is CASSVDGEVYTF. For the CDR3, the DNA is TGTGCCAGCAGCGTAGATGGGGAAGTCTACACCTTC.

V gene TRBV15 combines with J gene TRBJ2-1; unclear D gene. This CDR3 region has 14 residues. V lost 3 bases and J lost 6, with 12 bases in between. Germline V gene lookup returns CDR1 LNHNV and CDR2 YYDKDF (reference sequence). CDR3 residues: CATSSPASVNEQFF. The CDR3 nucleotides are TGTGCCACCAGCAGCCCAGCTAGTGTCAATGAGCAGTTCTTC.

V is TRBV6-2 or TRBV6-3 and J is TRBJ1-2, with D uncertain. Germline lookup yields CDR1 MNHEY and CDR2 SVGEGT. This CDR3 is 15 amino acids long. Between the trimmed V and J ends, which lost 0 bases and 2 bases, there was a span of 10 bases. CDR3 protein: CASSYSNGRNYGYTF. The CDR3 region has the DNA TGTGCCAGCAGTTACTCGAATGGGAGAAACTATGGCTACACCTTC.

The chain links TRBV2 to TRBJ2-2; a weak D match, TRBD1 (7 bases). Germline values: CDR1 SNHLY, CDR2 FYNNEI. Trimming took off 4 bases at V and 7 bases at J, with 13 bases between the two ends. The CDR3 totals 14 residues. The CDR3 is CASSAGGHSGELFF. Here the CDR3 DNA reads TGTGCCAGCAGTGCAGGGGGGCACAGCGGGGAGCTGTTTTTT. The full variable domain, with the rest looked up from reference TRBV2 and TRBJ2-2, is EPEVTQTPSHQVTQMGQEVILRCVPISNHLYFYWYRQILGQKVEFLVSFYNNEISEKSEIFDDQFSVERPDGSNFTLKIRSTKLEDSAMYFCASSAGGHSGELFFGEGSRLTVL.

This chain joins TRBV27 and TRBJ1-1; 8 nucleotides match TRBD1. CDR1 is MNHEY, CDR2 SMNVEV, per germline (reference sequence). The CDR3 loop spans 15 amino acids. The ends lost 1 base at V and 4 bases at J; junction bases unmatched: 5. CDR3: CASSLYRQGSTEAFF. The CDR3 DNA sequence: TGTGCCAGCAGTTTATACCGACAGGGGAGCACTGAAGCTTTCTTT.

The CDR3 bases are TGTGCCAGCAGCTTGGTGGGGGCGTATGGCTACACCTTC. It is translated as CASSLVGAYGYTF. The chain uses TRBV5-4 and TRBJ1-2; D might be TRBD1 (6 bases). V lost 0 bases and J lost 5, with 8 bases in between. Germline CDR1 and CDR2: SGHNT and YYREEE (reference sequence). The CDR3 is made up of 13 amino acids.

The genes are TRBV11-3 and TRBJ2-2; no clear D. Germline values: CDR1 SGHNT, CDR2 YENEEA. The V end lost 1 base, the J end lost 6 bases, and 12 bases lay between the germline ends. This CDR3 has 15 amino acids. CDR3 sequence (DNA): TGTGCCAGCAGCTTAGGTGGCCAGGCTCCCGGGGAGCTGTTTTTT. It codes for CASSLGGQAPGELFF.

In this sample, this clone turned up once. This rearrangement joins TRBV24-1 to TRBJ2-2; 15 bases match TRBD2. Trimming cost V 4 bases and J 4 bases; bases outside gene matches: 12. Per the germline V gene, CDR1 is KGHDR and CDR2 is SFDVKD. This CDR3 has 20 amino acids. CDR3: CATSEMGTGGLAGGTGELFF. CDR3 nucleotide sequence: TGTGCCACCAGTGAAATGGGGACAGGGGGACTAGCGGGAGGCACCGGGGAGCTGTTTTTT.

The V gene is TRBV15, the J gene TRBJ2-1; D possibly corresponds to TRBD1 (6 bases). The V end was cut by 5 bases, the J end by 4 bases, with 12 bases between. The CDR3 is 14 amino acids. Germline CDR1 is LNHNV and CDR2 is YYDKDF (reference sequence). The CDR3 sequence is CATSLGGFYNEQFF. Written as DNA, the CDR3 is TGTGCCACCAGCTTAGGGGGTTTTTACAATGAGCAGTTCTTC.

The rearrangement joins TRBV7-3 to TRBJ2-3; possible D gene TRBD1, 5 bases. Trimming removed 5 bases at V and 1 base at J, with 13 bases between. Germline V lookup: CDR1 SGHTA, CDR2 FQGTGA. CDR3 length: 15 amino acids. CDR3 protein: CASSQGRTRTDTQYF. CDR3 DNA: TGTGCCAGCAGCCAGGGCCGGACCCGCACAGATACGCAGTATTTT. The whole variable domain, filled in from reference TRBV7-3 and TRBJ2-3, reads GAGVSQTPSNKVTEKGKYVELRCDPISGHTALYWYRQSLGQGPEFLIYFQGTGAADDSGLPNDRFFAVRPEGSVSTLKIQRTERGDSAVYLCASSQGRTRTDTQYFGPGTRLTVL.

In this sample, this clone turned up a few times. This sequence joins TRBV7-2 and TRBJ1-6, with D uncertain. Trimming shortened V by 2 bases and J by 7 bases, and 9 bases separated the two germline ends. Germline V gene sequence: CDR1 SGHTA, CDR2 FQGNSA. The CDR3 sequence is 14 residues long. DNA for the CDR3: TGTGCCAGCAGCTTAAGTGCCCGGAATTCACCCCTCCACTTT. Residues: CASSLSARNSPLHF.

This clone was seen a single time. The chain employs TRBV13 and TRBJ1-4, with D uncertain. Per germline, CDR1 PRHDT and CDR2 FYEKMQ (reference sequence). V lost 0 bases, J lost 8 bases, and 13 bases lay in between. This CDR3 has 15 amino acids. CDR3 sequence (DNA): TGTGCCAGCAGCTTAGGATCGGCAGGAGGGGAAAAACTGTTTTTT. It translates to CASSLGSAGGEKLFF.

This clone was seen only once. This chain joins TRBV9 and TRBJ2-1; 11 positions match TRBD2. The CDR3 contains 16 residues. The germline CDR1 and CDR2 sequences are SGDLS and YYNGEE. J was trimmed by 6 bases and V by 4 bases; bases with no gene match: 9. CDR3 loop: CASSPSPGTSGNEQFF. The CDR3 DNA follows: TGTGCCAGCAGCCCAAGCCCCGGGACTAGCGGCAATGAGCAGTTCTTC.

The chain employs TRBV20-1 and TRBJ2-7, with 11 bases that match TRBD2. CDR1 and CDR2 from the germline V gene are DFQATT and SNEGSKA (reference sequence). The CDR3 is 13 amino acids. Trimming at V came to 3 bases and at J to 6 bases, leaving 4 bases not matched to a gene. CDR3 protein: CSASLAGGGEQYF. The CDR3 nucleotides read TGCAGTGCTAGTCTAGCGGGAGGCGGCGAGCAGTACTTC.

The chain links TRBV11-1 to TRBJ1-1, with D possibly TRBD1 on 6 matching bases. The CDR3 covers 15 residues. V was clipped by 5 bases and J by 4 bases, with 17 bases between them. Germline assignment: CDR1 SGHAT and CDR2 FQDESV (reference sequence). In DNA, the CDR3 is TGTGCCAGCAGCGTACACAGGGCCCTAGGCACTGAAGCTTTCTTT. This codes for CASSVHRALGTEAFF.

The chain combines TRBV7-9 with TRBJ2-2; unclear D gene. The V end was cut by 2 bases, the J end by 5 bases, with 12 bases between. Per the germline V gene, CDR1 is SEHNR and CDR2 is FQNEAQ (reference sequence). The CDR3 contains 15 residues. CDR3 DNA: TGTGCCAGCAGCTTACCCAACTGGGCGACCGGGGAGCTGTTTTTT. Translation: CASSLPNWATGELFF.

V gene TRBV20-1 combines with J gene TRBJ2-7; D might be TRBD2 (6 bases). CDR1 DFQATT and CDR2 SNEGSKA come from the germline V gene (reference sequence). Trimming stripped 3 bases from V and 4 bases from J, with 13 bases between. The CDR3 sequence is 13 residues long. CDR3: CSASPRERYEQYF. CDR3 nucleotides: TGCAGTGCTAGTCCTCGGGAGAGATACGAGCAGTACTTC.

The CDR3 spells CASSSPGSTEAFF. CDR3 coding DNA: TGTGCCAGCTCATCCCCAGGGAGCACTGAAGCTTTCTTT. V and J are TRBV18 and TRBJ1-1; TRBD1 is a possible D gene (5 bases). Per germline, CDR1 KGHSH and CDR2 LQKENI. The CDR3 consists of 13 residues. Trimming pared 5 bases from V and 4 bases from J, leaving 11 bases between.